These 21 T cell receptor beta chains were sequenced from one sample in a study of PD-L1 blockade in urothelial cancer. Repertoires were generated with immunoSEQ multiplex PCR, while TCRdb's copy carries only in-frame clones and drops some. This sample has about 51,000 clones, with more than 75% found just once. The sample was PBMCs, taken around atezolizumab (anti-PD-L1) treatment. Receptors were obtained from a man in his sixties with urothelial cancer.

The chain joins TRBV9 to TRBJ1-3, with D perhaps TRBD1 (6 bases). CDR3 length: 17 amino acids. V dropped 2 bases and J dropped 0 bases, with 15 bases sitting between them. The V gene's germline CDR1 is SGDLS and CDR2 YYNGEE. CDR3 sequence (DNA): TGTGCCAGCAGCGTTAAGACAGGACAGATCTCTGGAAACACCATATATTTT. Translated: CASSVKTGQISGNTIYF.

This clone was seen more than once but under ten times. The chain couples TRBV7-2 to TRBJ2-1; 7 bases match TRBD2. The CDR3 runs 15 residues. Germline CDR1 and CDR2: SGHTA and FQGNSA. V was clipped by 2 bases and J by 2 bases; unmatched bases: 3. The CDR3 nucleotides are TGTGCCAGCAGCTTACTAGCGGAAGCCTACAATGAGCAGTTCTTC. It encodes CASSLLAEAYNEQFF. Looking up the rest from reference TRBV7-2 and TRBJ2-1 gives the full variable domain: GAGVSQSPSNKVTEKGKDVELRCDPISGHTALYWYRQSLGQGLEFLIYFQGNSAPDKSGLPSDRFSAERTGGSVSTLTIQRTQQEDSAVYLCASSLLAEAYNEQFFGPGTRLTVL.

CDR3 coding DNA: TGTGCCAGCAAGGGGGACCCGGGAGGTCATGAGCAGTTCTTC. Translated: CASKGDPGGHEQFF. The V call is TRBV7-2, the J call TRBJ2-1; D might be TRBD2 (7 bases). The V and J ends lost 7 bases and 8 bases respectively, with 18 bases between them. This CDR3 contains 14 residues. The germline CDR1 and CDR2 sequences are SGHTA and FQGNSA.

CDR3 in amino acids: CASSVVAGGPDTQYF. The CDR3 DNA is TGTGCCAGCAGCGTAGTGGCGGGGGGGCCAGATACGCAGTATTTT. The chain employs TRBV9 and TRBJ2-3; TRBD2 matches 9 bases. Germline loops: CDR1 SGDLS, CDR2 YYNGEE. Trimming removed 0 bases from V and 4 bases from J; junction bases left unmatched: 3. This CDR3 has 15 amino acids.

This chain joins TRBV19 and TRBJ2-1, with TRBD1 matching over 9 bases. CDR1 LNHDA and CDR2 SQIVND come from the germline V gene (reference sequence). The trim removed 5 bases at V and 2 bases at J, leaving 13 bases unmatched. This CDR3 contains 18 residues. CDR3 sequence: CASSPPPGQGTTYNEQFF. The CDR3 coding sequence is TGTGCCAGTAGTCCCCCTCCCGGACAGGGGACAACCTACAATGAGCAGTTCTTC.

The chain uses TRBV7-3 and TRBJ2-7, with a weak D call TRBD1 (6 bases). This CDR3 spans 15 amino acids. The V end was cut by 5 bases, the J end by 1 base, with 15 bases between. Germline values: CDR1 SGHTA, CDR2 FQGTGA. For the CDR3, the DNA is TGTGCCAGCAGCCTGGGGGCAGACTTATCCTACGAGCAGTACTTC. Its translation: CASSLGADLSYEQYF.

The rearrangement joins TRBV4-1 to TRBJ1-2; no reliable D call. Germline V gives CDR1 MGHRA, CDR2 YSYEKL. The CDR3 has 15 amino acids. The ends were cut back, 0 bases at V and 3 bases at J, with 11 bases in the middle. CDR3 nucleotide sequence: TGCGCCAGCAGCCAAGATCCCCAGATGGACTATGGCTACACCTTC. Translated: CASSQDPQMDYGYTF.

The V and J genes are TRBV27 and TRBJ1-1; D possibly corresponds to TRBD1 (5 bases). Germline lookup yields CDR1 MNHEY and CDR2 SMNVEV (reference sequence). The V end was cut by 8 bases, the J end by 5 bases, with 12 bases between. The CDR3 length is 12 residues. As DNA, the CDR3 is TGTGCCAGCGGACACAAGGGGACTGAAGCTTTCTTT. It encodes CASGHKGTEAFF.

CDR3 bases: TGTGCCAGCAGCCCCTGGGGATCAGGGGACCCCTTCGAGCAGTACTTC. Translation: CASSPWGSGDPFEQYF. The chain employs TRBV28 and TRBJ2-7; possible D gene TRBD1, 6 bases. V was shortened by 6 bases and J by 6 bases, with 24 bases between the two germline ends. The CDR3 totals 16 residues. The germline V gene has CDR1 MDHEN and CDR2 SYDVKM.

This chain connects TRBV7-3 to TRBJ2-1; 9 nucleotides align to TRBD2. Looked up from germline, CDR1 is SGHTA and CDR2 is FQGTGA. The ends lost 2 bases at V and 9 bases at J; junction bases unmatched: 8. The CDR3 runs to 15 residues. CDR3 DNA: TGTGCCAGCAGCTTAGGTGGCGGGAGGGTCACTGAGCAGTTCTTC. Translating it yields CASSLGGGRVTEQFF.

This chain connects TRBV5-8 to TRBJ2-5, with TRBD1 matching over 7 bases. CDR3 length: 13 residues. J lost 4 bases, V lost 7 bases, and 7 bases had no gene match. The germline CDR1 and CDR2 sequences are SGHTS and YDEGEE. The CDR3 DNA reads TGTGCCAGCTTAACCGACAGGGCAGAGACCCAGTACTTC. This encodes CASLTDRAETQYF. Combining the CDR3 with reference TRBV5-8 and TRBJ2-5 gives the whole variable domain EAGVTQSPTHLIKTRGQQATLRCSPISGHTSVYWYQQALGLGLQFLLWYDEGEERNRGNFPPRFSGRQFPNYSSELNVNALELEDSALYLCASLTDRAETQYFGPGTRLLVL.

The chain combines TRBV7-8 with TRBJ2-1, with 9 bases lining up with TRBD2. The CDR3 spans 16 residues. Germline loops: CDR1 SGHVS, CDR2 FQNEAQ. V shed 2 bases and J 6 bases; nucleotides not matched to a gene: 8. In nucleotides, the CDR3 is TGTGCCAGCAGCTTACTGGGCGGGGGGGCAAGCAATGAGCAGTTCTTC. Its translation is CASSLLGGGASNEQFF.

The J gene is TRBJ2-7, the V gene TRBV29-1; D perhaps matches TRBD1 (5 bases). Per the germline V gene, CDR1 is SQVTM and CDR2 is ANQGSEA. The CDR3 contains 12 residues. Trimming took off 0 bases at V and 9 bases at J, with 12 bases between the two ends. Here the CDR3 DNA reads TGCAGCGTTGAAGAGAACTGGGGCGGGCAGTACTTC. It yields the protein CSVEENWGGQYF.

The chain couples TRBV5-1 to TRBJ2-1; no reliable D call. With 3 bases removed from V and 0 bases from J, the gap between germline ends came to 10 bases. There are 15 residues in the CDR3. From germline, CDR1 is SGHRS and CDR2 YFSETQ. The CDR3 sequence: CASSSAASSYNEQFF. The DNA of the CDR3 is TGCGCCAGCAGCTCCGCCGCGAGCTCCTACAATGAGCAGTTCTTC. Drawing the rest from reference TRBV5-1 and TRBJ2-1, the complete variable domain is KAGVTQTPRYLIKTRGQQVTLSCSPISGHRSVSWYQQTPGQGLQFLFEYFSETQRNKGNFPGRFSGRQFSNSRSEMNVSTLELGDSALYLCASSSAASSYNEQFFGPGTRLTVL.

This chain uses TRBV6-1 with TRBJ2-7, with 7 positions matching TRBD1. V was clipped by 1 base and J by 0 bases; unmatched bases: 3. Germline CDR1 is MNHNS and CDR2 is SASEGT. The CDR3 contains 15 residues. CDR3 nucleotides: TGTGCCAGCAGTGAAGTAGGGACAGCCTCCTACGAGCAGTACTTC. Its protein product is CASSEVGTASYEQYF.

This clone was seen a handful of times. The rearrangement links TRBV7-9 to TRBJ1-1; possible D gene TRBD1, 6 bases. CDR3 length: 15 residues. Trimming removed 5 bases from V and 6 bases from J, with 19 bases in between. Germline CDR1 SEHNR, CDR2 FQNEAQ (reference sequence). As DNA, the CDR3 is TGTGCCAGCAGCCCCCCCCGGACAGCCGAGGCTGAAGCTTTCTTT. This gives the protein CASSPPRTAEAEAFF.

The CDR3 DNA reads as TGTGCCAGCAGCCTCCGGACAGGGATTGGAAACACCATATATTTT. Translated: CASSLRTGIGNTIYF. The J gene is TRBJ1-3, the V gene TRBV7-6; 8 bases align to TRBD1. V lost 5 bases to trimming and J lost 3 bases; unmatched junction nucleotides: 6. The CDR3 loop spans 15 amino acids. The V gene's germline CDR1 is SGHVS and CDR2 FNYEAQ.

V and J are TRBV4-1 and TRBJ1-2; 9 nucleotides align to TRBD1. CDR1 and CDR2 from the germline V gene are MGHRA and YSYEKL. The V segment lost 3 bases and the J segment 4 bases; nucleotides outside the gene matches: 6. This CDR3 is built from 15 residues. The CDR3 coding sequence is TGCGCCAGCAGCCAGAGCGGGGACAGGGCCTATGGCTACACCTTC. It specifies CASSQSGDRAYGYTF.

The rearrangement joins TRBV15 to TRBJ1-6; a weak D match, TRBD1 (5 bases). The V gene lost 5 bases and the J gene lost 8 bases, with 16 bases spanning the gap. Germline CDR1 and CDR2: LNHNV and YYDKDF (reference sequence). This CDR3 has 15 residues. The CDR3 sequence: CATSLTNRRDSPLHF. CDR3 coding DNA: TGTGCCACCAGCTTAACAAACCGCAGGGATTCACCCCTCCACTTT.

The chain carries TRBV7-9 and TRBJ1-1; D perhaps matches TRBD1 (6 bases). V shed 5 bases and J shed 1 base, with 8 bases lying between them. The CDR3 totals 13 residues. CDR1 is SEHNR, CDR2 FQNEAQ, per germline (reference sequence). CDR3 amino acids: CASSIQGNTEAFF. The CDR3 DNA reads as TGTGCCAGCAGCATACAGGGGAACACTGAAGCTTTCTTT.

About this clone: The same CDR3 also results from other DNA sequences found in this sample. The DNA of the CDR3 is TGTGCCACCAGCAGACCAACGGACAGGGAGGACACTGAAGCTTTCTTT. Translated: CATSRPTDREDTEAFF. The chain couples TRBV15 to TRBJ1-1; 8 bases line up with TRBD1. The CDR3 has 16 amino acids. Per germline, CDR1 LNHNV and CDR2 YYDKDF (reference sequence). Trimming removed 2 bases from V and 3 bases from J; junction bases left unmatched: 8.